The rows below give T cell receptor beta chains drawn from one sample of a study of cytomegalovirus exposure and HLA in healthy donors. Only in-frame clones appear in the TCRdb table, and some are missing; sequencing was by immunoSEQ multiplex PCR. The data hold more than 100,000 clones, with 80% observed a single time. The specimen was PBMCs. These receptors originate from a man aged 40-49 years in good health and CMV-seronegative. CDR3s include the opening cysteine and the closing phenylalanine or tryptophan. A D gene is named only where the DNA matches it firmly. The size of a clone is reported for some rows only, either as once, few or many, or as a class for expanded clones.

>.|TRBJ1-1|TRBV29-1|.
CSVRNTEAFF
TGCAGCGTCAGAAACACTGAAGCTTTCTTT
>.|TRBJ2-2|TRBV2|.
CASRVGDAGELFF
TGTGCCAGCAGGGTAGGGGATGCCGGGGAGCTGTTTTTT
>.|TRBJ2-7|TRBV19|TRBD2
CASSTGLAGGSQYF
TGTGCCAGTAGTACGGGACTAGCGGGAGGCAGTCAGTACTTC
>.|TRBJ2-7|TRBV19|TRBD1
CASSIRGTGGYGQYF
TGTGCCAGTAGTATTAGGGGGACAGGGGGCTATGGGCAGTACTTC
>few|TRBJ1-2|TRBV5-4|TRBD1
CASSRTGVYGYTF
TGTGCCAGCAGCCGTACAGGGGTCTATGGCTACACCTTC
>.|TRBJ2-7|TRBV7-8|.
CASSLEQGKYYEQYF
TGTGCCAGCAGCTTAGAGCAGGGGAAATACTACGAGCAGTACTTC
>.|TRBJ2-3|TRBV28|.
CASSSGLGPDTQYF
TGTGCCAGCAGTTCCGGACTGGGTCCAGATACGCAGTATTTT
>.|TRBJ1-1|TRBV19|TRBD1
CASSRGQGTEAFF
TGTGCCAGTAGTAGGGGACAGGGGACTGAAGCTTTCTTT
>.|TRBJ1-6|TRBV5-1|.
CASSLRGVDSPLHF
TGCGCCAGCAGCTTACGGGGGGTGGATTCACCCCTCCACTTT
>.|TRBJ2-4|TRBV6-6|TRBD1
CASSRRQGENIQYF
TGTGCCAGCAGCCGAAGACAGGGCGAAAACATTCAGTACTTC
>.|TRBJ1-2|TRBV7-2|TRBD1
CASSRDRAIANYGYTF
TGTGCCAGCAGCCGGGACAGGGCGATAGCTAACTATGGCTACACCTTC
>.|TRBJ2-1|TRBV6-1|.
CASESGQNYNEQFF
TGTGCCAGCGAGAGCGGGCAGAACTACAATGAGCAGTTCTTC
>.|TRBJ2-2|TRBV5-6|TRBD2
CASSPSGIWRTGELFF
TGTGCCAGCAGCCCTAGCGGTATTTGGCGGACCGGGGAGCTGTTTTTT
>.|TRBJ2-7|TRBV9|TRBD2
CASSVDPSGTYEQYF
TGTGCCAGCAGCGTAGACCCTAGCGGAACCTACGAGCAGTACTTC
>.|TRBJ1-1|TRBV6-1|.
CASSDQPGGGAFF
TGTGCCAGCAGTGATCAACCTGGCGGTGGGGCTTTCTTT
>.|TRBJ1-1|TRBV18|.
CASSPRFTEQTEAFF
TGTGCCAGCTCACCACGGTTTACGGAGCAAACTGAAGCTTTCTTT
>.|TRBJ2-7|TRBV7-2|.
CASSSQGSYEQYF
TGTGCCAGCAGCTCACAGGGATCCTACGAGCAGTACTTC
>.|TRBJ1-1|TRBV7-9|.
CASSSQNTEAFF
TGTGCCAGCAGCTCCCAAAACACTGAAGCTTTCTTT
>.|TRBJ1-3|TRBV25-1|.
CASSENRATGNTIYF
TGTGCCAGCAGTGAAAATCGAGCGACTGGAAACACCATATATTTT
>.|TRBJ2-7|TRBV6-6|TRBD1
CASSPGGENEQYF
TGTGCCAGCAGCCCAGGGGGCGAGAACGAGCAGTACTTC
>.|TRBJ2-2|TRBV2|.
CASLRARGHTGELFF
TGTGCCAGCCTAAGGGCCAGGGGTCACACCGGGGAGCTGTTTTTT
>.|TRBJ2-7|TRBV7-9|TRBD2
CASSAGGGGSGYEQYF
TGTGCCAGCAGCGCTGGGGGCGGGGGGTCGGGTTACGAGCAGTACTTC
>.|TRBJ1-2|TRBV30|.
CAWRVTELYGYTF
TGTGCCTGGAGGGTGACAGAACTTTATGGCTACACCTTC
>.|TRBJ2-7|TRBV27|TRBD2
CASGGVFNYEQYF
TGTGCCAGCGGGGGGGTCTTCAACTACGAGCAGTACTTC
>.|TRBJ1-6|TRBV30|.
CAWSAQQGNSPLHF
TGTGCCTGGAGTGCGCAGCAGGGTAATTCACCCCTCCACTTT
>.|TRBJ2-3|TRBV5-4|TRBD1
CASSTRTGEGADTQYF
TGTGCCAGCAGCACCCGGACAGGGGAAGGTGCAGATACGCAGTATTTT
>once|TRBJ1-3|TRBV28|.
CASLDTDSSGNTIYF
TGTGCCAGCCTGGACACTGACAGCTCTGGAAACACCATATATTTT
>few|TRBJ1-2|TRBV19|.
CASSSDRLSTDYGYTF
TGTGCCAGTAGTTCTGACCGACTGAGCACTGACTATGGCTACACCTTC
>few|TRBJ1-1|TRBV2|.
CASTWTRAEEAFF
TGTGCCAGCACTTGGACAAGGGCCGAAGAAGCTTTCTTT
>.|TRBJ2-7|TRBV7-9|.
CASSLGTAVEGEQYF
TGTGCCAGCAGCTTAGGGACAGCCGTTGAAGGAGAGCAGTACTTC
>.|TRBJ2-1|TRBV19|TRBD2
CASSIDEGTSGNNEQFF
TGTGCCAGTAGTATAGATGAGGGGACTAGCGGAAACAATGAGCAGTTCTTC
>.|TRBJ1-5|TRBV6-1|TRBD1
CASSGQGGISNQPQHF
TGTGCCAGCAGTGGGCAGGGGGGTATTAGCAATCAGCCCCAGCATTTT
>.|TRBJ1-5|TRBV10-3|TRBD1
CAISRTGDNQPQHF
TGTGCCATCAGTCGGACAGGAGACAATCAGCCCCAGCATTTT
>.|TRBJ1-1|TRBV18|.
CASSPPEWRTEAFF
TGTGCCAGCTCACCACCGGAATGGAGAACTGAAGCTTTCTTT
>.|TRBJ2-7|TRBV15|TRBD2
CATSRVLAGGYEQYF
TGTGCCACCAGCAGAGTACTAGCGGGTGGATACGAGCAGTACTTC
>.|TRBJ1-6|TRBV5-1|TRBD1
CASSYDRGRSPLHF
TGCGCCAGCAGCTACGACAGGGGGCGATCACCCCTCCACTTT
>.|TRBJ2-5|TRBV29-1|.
CSVGGKETQYF
TGCAGCGTCGGGGGAAAAGAGACCCAGTACTTC
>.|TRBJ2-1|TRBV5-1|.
CASSGAGIYNEQFF
TGCGCCAGCAGTGGGGCAGGGATCTACAATGAGCAGTTCTTC
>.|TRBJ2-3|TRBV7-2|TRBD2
CASSSRLAGATDTQYF
TGTGCCAGCAGCTCGCGACTAGCGGGTGCCACAGATACGCAGTATTTT
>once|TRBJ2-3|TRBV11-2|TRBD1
CASSLDRVPDTQYF
TGTGCCAGCAGCTTGGACAGGGTTCCAGATACGCAGTATTTT
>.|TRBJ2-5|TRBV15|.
CATSRDSTEATQETQYF
TGTGCCACCAGCAGAGATTCAACGGAGGCCACACAAGAGACCCAGTACTTC
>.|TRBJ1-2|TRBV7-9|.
CASSLGALGYGYTF
TGTGCCAGCAGCTTAGGGGCTTTGGGCTATGGCTACACCTTC
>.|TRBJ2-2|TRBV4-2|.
CARRAGSGRAGELFF
TGTGCCAGACGAGCTGGGAGCGGACGGGCCGGGGAGCTGTTTTTT
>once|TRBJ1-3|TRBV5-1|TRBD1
CASSLAGGDGNTIYF
TGCGCCAGCAGCTTGGCAGGGGGTGATGGAAACACCATATATTTT
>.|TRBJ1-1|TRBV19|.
CASSPQISNTEAFF
TGTGCCAGTAGCCCACAGATATCGAACACTGAAGCTTTCTTT
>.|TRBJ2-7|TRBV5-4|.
CASSLVGSPYEQYF
TGTGCCAGCAGCTTGGTTGGCAGTCCCTACGAGCAGTACTTC
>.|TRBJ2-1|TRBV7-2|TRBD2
CASSLIAGTYNEQFF
TGTGCCAGCAGCCTTATAGCGGGCACCTACAATGAGCAGTTCTTC
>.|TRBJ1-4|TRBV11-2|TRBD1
CASSLDGQGVRLFF
TGTGCCAGCAGCTTAGACGGACAGGGGGTCAGACTGTTTTTT